This TCR beta chain stems from a study of T cell repertoires in cytomegalovirus infection. MiXCR was run by TCRdb on the reads, yielding one entry per CDR3 protein. The data show fewer than 1,000,000 distinct CDR3 sequences, under 40% seen once. In this sample, this clonotype turned up many times. Its antigen is undetermined. V was shortened by 0 bases and J by 0 bases, with 14 bases between the two germline ends. Germline CDR1 and CDR2: SGHVS and FQNEAQ. CDR3 size: 17 residues. The genes are TRBV7-8 and TRBJ2-5; the D gene could be TRBD1 or TRBD2 (5 bases each). The source of this sequence is a human donor in good health (CMV status not recorded). Some clones in this sample may be carry-over from other donors' samples. Sequencing used cultured CD8+ T cells from PBMCs, obtained from culture after CMV antigen stimulation. The CDR3 nucleotides read TGTGCCAGCAGCTTAGCGGTGGGGGATGGGTACCAAGAGACCCAGTACTTC. It encodes CASSLAVGDGYQETQYF.